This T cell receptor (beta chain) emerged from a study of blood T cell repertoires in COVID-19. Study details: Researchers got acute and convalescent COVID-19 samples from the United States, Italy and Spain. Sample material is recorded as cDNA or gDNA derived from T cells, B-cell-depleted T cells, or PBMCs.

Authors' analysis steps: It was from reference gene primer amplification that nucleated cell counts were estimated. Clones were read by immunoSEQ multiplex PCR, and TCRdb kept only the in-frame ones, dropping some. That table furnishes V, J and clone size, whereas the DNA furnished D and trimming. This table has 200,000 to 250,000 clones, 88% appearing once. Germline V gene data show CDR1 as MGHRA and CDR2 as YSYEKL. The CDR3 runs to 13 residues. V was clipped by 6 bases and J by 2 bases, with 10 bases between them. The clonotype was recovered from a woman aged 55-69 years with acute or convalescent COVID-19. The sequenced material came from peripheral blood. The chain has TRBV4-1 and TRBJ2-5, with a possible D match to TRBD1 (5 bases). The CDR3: CASSSTGQETQYF. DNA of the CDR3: TGCGCCAGCAGTTCCACAGGTCAAGAGACCCAGTACTTC.